The text below deals with one TCR beta chain. The data stem from a study of cytomegalovirus exposure and HLA in healthy donors. Amplification used 60 Vbeta primers and 13 Jbeta primers. Assay: immunoSEQ multiplex PCR; the TCRdb copy retains only in-frame clones and omits some. The repertoire holds 200,000 to 250,000 clones, with around 89% as singletons. The receptor was isolated from a woman aged 18-29 years in good health and CMV-seronegative. Source material: PBMCs.

The CDR3 sequence is CASSDPGGSADTQYF. In DNA form, the CDR3 reads TGTGCCAGCAGTGATCCGGGGGGGTCGGCAGATACGCAGTATTTT. The chain links TRBV25-1 to TRBJ2-3, with 8 nucleotides matching TRBD2. The germline V gene encodes CDR1 MGHDK and CDR2 SYGVNS. The CDR3 is made up of 15 amino acids. The J segment lost 4 bases and the V segment lost 3 bases, leaving 6 bases of the junction unmatched.